This TCR beta chain was captured by sequencing in a study of T-cell memory formation after mild COVID-19. TCRdb reanalysed the 5' RACE reads using MiXCR and keeps one entry per CDR3 protein. The profile shows fewer than 250,000 distinct CDR3 sequences, over 9.5% of them singletons. Germline V gene sequence: CDR1 DFQATT, CDR2 SNEGSKA (reference sequence). Between the trimmed V and J ends, which lost 3 bases and 6 bases, there was a span of 11 bases. The length of the CDR3 is 13 residues. The chain joins TRBV20-1 to TRBJ1-4; a weak D match, TRBD1 (5 bases). The specimen sequenced was PBMCs or a T cell subset sorted from them (not recorded which). This receptor was obtained from a man in his late teens or twenties who had mild COVID-19 (a few samples of this study predate the infection). Cell type and time point are not known. In DNA form, the CDR3 reads TGCAGTGCTAGCGCCAGGGCTGATGAAAAACTGTTTTTT. It codes for CSASARADEKLFF.